These T cell receptor beta chains were read from a single sample in a study of blood T cell repertoires in COVID-19. TCRdb keeps only in-frame clones here, not all; method: immunoSEQ multiplex PCR. The sample consists of 200,000 to 300,000 clones, approximately 91% of them appearing once. The sequenced material came from peripheral blood. The receptors were sampled from a person between 18 and 30 years old with COVID-19, enrolled during active disease. Each CDR3 is given with its conserved first and last residue. A D gene is named only where the DNA matches it firmly. Size is stated for part of the rows, as once, few or many counts, or as a class when the clone is expanded.

d_call: TRBD2
j_call: TRBJ2-1
clone_size: .
v_call: TRBV18
cdr3_nt: TGTGCCAGCTCCAAAGGCGGGGGGAGTACAAATGAGCAGTTCTTC
cdr3_aa: CASSKGGGSTNEQFF

d_call: .
j_call: TRBJ2-3
clone_size: .
v_call: TRBV18
cdr3_nt: TGTGCCAGCTCCCACACAGATACGCAGTATTTT
cdr3_aa: CASSHTDTQYF

d_call: TRBD1
j_call: TRBJ2-2
clone_size: .
v_call: TRBV5-1
cdr3_nt: TGCGCCAGCAGGGCTTCCGGGACAGGGGTGACCGGGGAGCTGTTTTTT
cdr3_aa: CASRASGTGVTGELFF

d_call: TRBD2
j_call: TRBJ2-1
clone_size: .
v_call: TRBV6-5
cdr3_nt: TGTGCCAGCAGTATGACTAGCGCGTACAATGAGCAGTTCTTC
cdr3_aa: CASSMTSAYNEQFF

d_call: TRBD2
j_call: TRBJ2-5
clone_size: .
v_call: TRBV6-5
cdr3_nt: TGTGCCAGCAGTCTAGCGGGAGGGCCGCGAGAGACCCAGTACTTC
cdr3_aa: CASSLAGGPRETQYF

d_call: TRBD2
j_call: TRBJ2-3
clone_size: .
v_call: TRBV9
cdr3_nt: TGTGCCAGCAGCATCGGGGGGGATACGCAGTATTTT
cdr3_aa: CASSIGGDTQYF

d_call: TRBD1
j_call: TRBJ2-1
clone_size: .
v_call: TRBV12-3/TRBV12-4
cdr3_nt: TGTGCCACACAGGACAGGGGTGGGAATGAGCAGTTCTTC
cdr3_aa: CATQDRGGNEQFF

d_call: TRBD1
j_call: TRBJ1-3
clone_size: .
v_call: TRBV6-6
cdr3_nt: TGTGCCAGCAGGGACAGGAGAAACACCATATATTTT
cdr3_aa: CASRDRRNTIYF

d_call: .
j_call: TRBJ2-1
clone_size: .
v_call: TRBV5-1
cdr3_nt: TGCGCCAGCAGCTTGGCGTGGCTTTACAATGAGCAGTTCTTC
cdr3_aa: CASSLAWLYNEQFF

d_call: .
j_call: TRBJ1-2
clone_size: .
v_call: TRBV10-1
cdr3_nt: TGCGCCAAGCCGGGACAAGCCGCACCTGGCTACACCTTC
cdr3_aa: CAKPGQAAPGYTF

d_call: .
j_call: TRBJ2-1
clone_size: .
v_call: TRBV27
cdr3_nt: TGTGCCAGCAGCCAGTACAATGAGCAGTTCTTC
cdr3_aa: CASSQYNEQFF

d_call: TRBD1
j_call: TRBJ2-2
clone_size: once
v_call: TRBV4-3
cdr3_nt: TGCGCCAGCAGCCAAGAGAGCGGACCCAGGGGGCCTCCCGGGGAGCTGTTTTTT
cdr3_aa: CASSQESGPRGPPGELFF

d_call: .
j_call: TRBJ1-5
clone_size: .
v_call: TRBV24-1
cdr3_nt: TGTGCCACCAGTGATTTGGGCAGGGTATGGGGTAGGAGCAATCAGCCCCAGCATTTT
cdr3_aa: CATSDLGRVWGRSNQPQHF

d_call: .
j_call: TRBJ2-7
clone_size: .
v_call: TRBV28
cdr3_nt: TGTGCCAGCAGTTCTAACTCCCCTACGCCCTACGAGCAGTACTTC
cdr3_aa: CASSSNSPTPYEQYF

d_call: TRBD2
j_call: TRBJ2-1
clone_size: .
v_call: TRBV6-2/TRBV6-3
cdr3_nt: TGTGCCAGCAGCAAGGGGACTAGCGGGAAATATGAGCAGTTCTTC
cdr3_aa: CASSKGTSGKYEQFF

d_call: .
j_call: TRBJ2-2
clone_size: .
v_call: TRBV18
cdr3_nt: TGTGCCAGCTCACCGGGACTCCTTATTACCACCGGGGAGCTGTTTTTT
cdr3_aa: CASSPGLLITTGELFF

d_call: TRBD2
j_call: TRBJ2-5
clone_size: .
v_call: TRBV29-1
cdr3_nt: TGCAGCGTTGAAGAGGGGGGACTAGCGGGAGGACATCAAGAGACCCAGTACTTC
cdr3_aa: CSVEEGGLAGGHQETQYF

d_call: .
j_call: TRBJ1-1
clone_size: once
v_call: TRBV5-1
cdr3_nt: TGCGCCAGCAGCTCGACCGTCCAGGATTCCATGAACACTGAAGCTTTCTTT
cdr3_aa: CASSSTVQDSMNTEAFF

d_call: .
j_call: TRBJ2-1
clone_size: few
v_call: TRBV14
cdr3_nt: TGTGCCAGCAGCCGAGTTCCCTACAATGAGCAGTTCTTC
cdr3_aa: CASSRVPYNEQFF

d_call: .
j_call: TRBJ1-2
clone_size: .
v_call: TRBV9
cdr3_nt: TGTGCCAGCAGCGTAGAAACGAGGCCCACTAACTATGGCTACACCTTC
cdr3_aa: CASSVETRPTNYGYTF

d_call: TRBD2
j_call: TRBJ2-1
clone_size: .
v_call: TRBV5-1
cdr3_nt: TGCGCCAGCAGCTTGGCCCTAGCGGGGGGATACAATGAGCAGTTCTTC
cdr3_aa: CASSLALAGGYNEQFF

d_call: .
j_call: TRBJ2-2
clone_size: .
v_call: TRBV5-1
cdr3_nt: TGCGCCAGCAGCTTCGAGGGCACCGGGGAGCTGTTTTTT
cdr3_aa: CASSFEGTGELFF

d_call: .
j_call: TRBJ2-5
clone_size: .
v_call: TRBV30
cdr3_nt: TGTGCCTGGAATTCACAGGCGCAAGAGACCCAGTACTTC
cdr3_aa: CAWNSQAQETQYF

d_call: TRBD1
j_call: TRBJ1-2
clone_size: .
v_call: TRBV9
cdr3_nt: TGTGCCAGCAGCAATAGACAGGGGGCGCGTGGTGGCTACACCTTC
cdr3_aa: CASSNRQGARGGYTF

d_call: .
j_call: TRBJ1-3
clone_size: few
v_call: TRBV7-9
cdr3_nt: TGTGCCAGCAGCGCGCCGGGACATAGTACTGGAAACACCATATATTTT
cdr3_aa: CASSAPGHSTGNTIYF

d_call: .
j_call: TRBJ2-2
clone_size: .
v_call: TRBV9
cdr3_nt: TGTGCCAGCAGCGCGACCGGGGAGCTGTTTTTT
cdr3_aa: CASSATGELFF

d_call: TRBD2
j_call: TRBJ2-2
clone_size: .
v_call: TRBV9
cdr3_nt: TGTGCCAGCAGCGCAGAAACGACTAGCCGCTCCGGGGAGCTGTTTTTT
cdr3_aa: CASSAETTSRSGELFF

d_call: TRBD2
j_call: TRBJ2-3
clone_size: .
v_call: TRBV2
cdr3_nt: TGTGCCAGCAGTGAGCTAGCGGGAGGGTACACAGATACGCAGTATTTT
cdr3_aa: CASSELAGGYTDTQYF

d_call: .
j_call: TRBJ1-2
clone_size: .
v_call: TRBV7-2
cdr3_nt: TGTGCCAGCAGCTTAACACGTGGAGATGGCTACACCTTC
cdr3_aa: CASSLTRGDGYTF

d_call: TRBD1
j_call: TRBJ1-2
clone_size: .
v_call: TRBV10-3
cdr3_nt: TGTGCCATCAGTGGTTTGAGAGGACAGGGCTCCTCTGACCCACCTAACTATGGCTACACCTTC
cdr3_aa: CAISGLRGQGSSDPPNYGYTF

d_call: TRBD2
j_call: TRBJ2-7
clone_size: .
v_call: TRBV5-1
cdr3_nt: TGCGCCAGCAGCTTGGTTGGCGGGAGAAGCTCCTACGAGCAGTACTTC
cdr3_aa: CASSLVGGRSSYEQYF

d_call: TRBD1
j_call: TRBJ2-2
clone_size: .
v_call: TRBV5-1
cdr3_nt: TGCGCCAGCAGCCCCGGGACAGTTCACACCGGGGAGCTGTTTTTT
cdr3_aa: CASSPGTVHTGELFF

d_call: TRBD1
j_call: TRBJ2-1
clone_size: once
v_call: TRBV5-1
cdr3_nt: TGCGCCAGCAGCTTAGGGACAGGGGACGAGCAGTTCTTC
cdr3_aa: CASSLGTGDEQFF

d_call: .
j_call: TRBJ1-4
clone_size: .
v_call: TRBV3-1/TRBV3-2
cdr3_nt: TGTGCCAGCAGCCAAGTATCCGAAAAACTGTTTTTT
cdr3_aa: CASSQVSEKLFF

d_call: .
j_call: TRBJ1-1
clone_size: .
v_call: TRBV9
cdr3_nt: TGTGCCAGCAGCGTAGGAGGTCGGGTGAACACTGAAGCTTTCTTT
cdr3_aa: CASSVGGRVNTEAFF